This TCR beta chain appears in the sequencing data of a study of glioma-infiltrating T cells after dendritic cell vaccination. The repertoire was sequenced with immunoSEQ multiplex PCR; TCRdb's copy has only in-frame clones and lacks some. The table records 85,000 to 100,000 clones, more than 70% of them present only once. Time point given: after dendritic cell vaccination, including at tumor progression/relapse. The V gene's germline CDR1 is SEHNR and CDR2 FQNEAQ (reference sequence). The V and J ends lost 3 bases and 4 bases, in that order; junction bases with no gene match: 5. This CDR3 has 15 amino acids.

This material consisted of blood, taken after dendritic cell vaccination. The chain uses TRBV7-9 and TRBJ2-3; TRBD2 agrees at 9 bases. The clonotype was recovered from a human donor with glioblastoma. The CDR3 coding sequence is TGTGCCAGCAGCTTTAGCGGGAGTTGGGCAGATACGCAGTATTTT. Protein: CASSFSGSWADTQYF.